This T cell receptor beta chain was captured in a study of blood T cell repertoires in COVID-19 (TCRdb year 2020). The study in broad terms: Samples from collaborators originated in the United States, Italy and Spain and spanned both the acute and convalescent phases of COVID-19. The material from the prospective study consisted of cDNA or gDNA derived from T cells, B-cell-depleted T cells, or PBMCs. Subjects who had been exposed to COVID-19, were actively infected with it, or had recovered from it provided the deeply sampled blood TCRbeta repertoires that made up the dataset. The repertoires were released in a freely available public database intended as a resource for research on the immune response to SARS-CoV-2. Samples were obtained from the ongoing ImmuneRACE study (first 160 participants) and from 950 to 1,500 subjects provided by 6 global collaborators. The sample metadata nearly always contained a de-identified subject ID, COVID-19 status, age in years and sex. Where available, HLA class I and class II types were obtained from metadata supplied by the sample provider rather than from assay-based typing. On the study overall, not on this receptor specifically: The quantity of clinical and demographic metadata differed by source and by participant and was supplied without curation.

Concerning this clone itself: Its antigen has not been determined. Nothing much larger sits one base from this clone, and base qualities are not available.

Each collaborating institution followed its own protocols to collect whole blood in K2EDTA tubes. Collaborator samples were shipped for TCRbeta analysis as frozen whole blood, isolated PBMCs, or DNA extracted from either sample type. TCRbeta CDR3 regions were amplified from genomic DNA by means of the immunoSEQ Assay, a bias-controlled multiplex PCR. In the source study's methods: The number of nucleated cells in each sample was estimated by amplification of reference gene primers within the assay. Sequence reads were collapsed and filtered to measure the absolute abundance of every unique TCRbeta CDR3 rearrangement. For each sample, productive Simpson clonality was calculated by taking the square root of Simpson's diversity index across productive rearrangements. TCRdb took this table from immuneACCESS and kept in-frame rearrangements with V and J called. Such tables lack part of the clones; where checked against another copy, unresolved V genes explain under half of the gap, and the rest is unexplained. V and J calls and clone size come straight from that table; D and trimming were deduced from the DNA. This sample comprises approximately 210,000 clones, roughly 85% of them detected only once. 2% to 3% of the sample belongs to the ten largest clones.

Input material: peripheral blood. The clonotype originates from a woman between 40 and 50 years old with active or convalescent COVID-19.

The CDR3 loop reads CASSSTGHTEAFF. In nucleotides, the sequence is TGTGCCAGCAGCTCGACAGGCCACACTGAAGCTTTCTTT. The rearranged chain carries TRBV11-3 and TRBJ1-1; D gene: possibly TRBD1, on 6 matching bases. Based on the germline V gene, the CDR1 and CDR2 sequences are SGHNT and YENEEA. The CDR3 spans 13 residues, from the cysteine through the phenylalanine. The read is trimmed to its CDR3 DNA, 39 bases read in frame from base 1. Cut back by 4 bases and 3 bases, the V and J ends lie 9 bases apart. The full variable domain, completed from the reference TRBV11-3 and TRBJ1-1 proteins outside the CDR3, reads EAGVVQSPRYKIIEKKQPVAFWCNPISGHNTLYWYLQNLGQGPELLIRYENEEAVDDSQLPKDRFSAERLKGVDSTLKIQPAELGDSAVYLCASSSTGHTEAFFGQGTRLTVV.